The rows below give T cell receptor beta chains drawn from one sample of a study of blood T cell repertoires in COVID-19. Assay used: immunoSEQ multiplex PCR; TCRdb lists only in-frame clones, some missing. The sample contains hundreds of thousands of clones, around 87% of which appear only once. Material: PBMCs or T cells enriched from blood (not recorded which). These receptors came from a woman aged 18-29 years with acute COVID-19. Both conserved end residues are part of each CDR3. D genes are given only for firm matches. Clone size is given for some rows only: seen once, a few or many times, or a class if the clone is expanded.

d_call: TRBD2
clone_size: .
v_call: TRBV4-2
j_call: TRBJ2-3
cdr3_nt: TGTGCCAGCAGCCAACCCGCTGGACTAGCGGGAGGGAGGGCAAGCACAGATACGCAGTATTTT
cdr3_aa: CASSQPAGLAGGRASTDTQYF

d_call: TRBD2
clone_size: .
v_call: TRBV11-3
j_call: TRBJ2-1
cdr3_nt: TGTGCCAGCAGCGGGAGCGGGAGTAAGTACAATGAGCAGTTCTTC
cdr3_aa: CASSGSGSKYNEQFF

d_call: .
clone_size: .
v_call: TRBV7-2
j_call: TRBJ2-7
cdr3_nt: TGTGCCAGCACTTCAAGGTCAGCGCACGAGCAGTACTTC
cdr3_aa: CASTSRSAHEQYF

d_call: .
clone_size: .
v_call: TRBV24-1
j_call: TRBJ2-1
cdr3_nt: TGTGCCACCAGTCGGGGTGACAATGAGCAGTTCTTC
cdr3_aa: CATSRGDNEQFF

d_call: .
clone_size: once
v_call: TRBV7-3
j_call: TRBJ2-1
cdr3_nt: TGTGCCAGCAGCCCTTCGGACAGGAGGGGACTTGAGCAGTTCTTC
cdr3_aa: CASSPSDRRGLEQFF

d_call: .
clone_size: .
v_call: TRBV30
j_call: TRBJ1-2
cdr3_nt: TGTGCCTGGACCGAAGAGTATGGCTACACCTTC
cdr3_aa: CAWTEEYGYTF

d_call: .
clone_size: .
v_call: TRBV5-1
j_call: TRBJ1-3
cdr3_nt: TGCGCCAGCAGCTTGTCGGGCTCTGGAAACACCATATATTTT
cdr3_aa: CASSLSGSGNTIYF

d_call: TRBD1
clone_size: .
v_call: TRBV28
j_call: TRBJ1-1
cdr3_nt: TGTGCCAGCAGTTTATCCGGGACAGGGATCACTGAAGCTTTCTTT
cdr3_aa: CASSLSGTGITEAFF

d_call: .
clone_size: .
v_call: TRBV28
j_call: TRBJ2-1
cdr3_nt: TGTGCCAGCAGTTCAACGGGTCGTCTTCTAGGTGAGCAGTTCTTC
cdr3_aa: CASSSTGRLLGEQFF

d_call: .
clone_size: .
v_call: TRBV27
j_call: TRBJ1-1
cdr3_nt: TGTGCCAGCAGTTTTTATACGGGCACTGAAGCTTTCTTT
cdr3_aa: CASSFYTGTEAFF

d_call: TRBD2
clone_size: few
v_call: TRBV9
j_call: TRBJ2-3
cdr3_nt: TGTGCCAGCAGCGTAGGGACTAGCGGGAGGGCAGATACGCAGTATTTT
cdr3_aa: CASSVGTSGRADTQYF

d_call: .
clone_size: .
v_call: TRBV6-5
j_call: TRBJ1-2
cdr3_nt: TGTGCCAGCAGAACGACAGTAAACTATGGCTACACCTTC
cdr3_aa: CASRTTVNYGYTF

d_call: TRBD2
clone_size: .
v_call: TRBV27
j_call: TRBJ2-5
cdr3_nt: TGTGCCAGCAGTTTAAGGGGGCCTTCGGCGGGAGGGCCAAGAGAGACCCAGTACTTC
cdr3_aa: CASSLRGPSAGGPRETQYF

d_call: TRBD2
clone_size: .
v_call: TRBV27
j_call: TRBJ2-1
cdr3_nt: TGTGCCAGCTTGACTAGCGGGAGGAATGAGCAGTTCTTC
cdr3_aa: CASLTSGRNEQFF

d_call: TRBD1
clone_size: .
v_call: TRBV5-6
j_call: TRBJ1-3
cdr3_nt: TGTGCCAGCAGACAGGGGCTTGCTGGAAACACCATATATTTT
cdr3_aa: CASRQGLAGNTIYF

d_call: .
clone_size: .
v_call: TRBV5-8
j_call: TRBJ1-5
cdr3_nt: TGTGCCAGCAGCTTGGAGGTAGGAGGACCCCAGCATTTT
cdr3_aa: CASSLEVGGPQHF

d_call: TRBD1
clone_size: .
v_call: TRBV5-4
j_call: TRBJ1-3
cdr3_nt: TGTGCCAGCAGCACGGACAGGACGGTTGGAAACACCATATATTTT
cdr3_aa: CASSTDRTVGNTIYF

d_call: TRBD1
clone_size: once
v_call: TRBV9
j_call: TRBJ1-3
cdr3_nt: TGTGCCAGCAGCGGTACAGGGGGCTACGGAAACACCATATATTTT
cdr3_aa: CASSGTGGYGNTIYF

d_call: .
clone_size: .
v_call: TRBV19
j_call: TRBJ1-5
cdr3_nt: TGTGCCAGTAACGACGGACAGCCCGGTTGGGGCAATCAGCCCCAGCATTTT
cdr3_aa: CASNDGQPGWGNQPQHF

d_call: TRBD2
clone_size: .
v_call: TRBV9
j_call: TRBJ2-1
cdr3_nt: TGTGCCAGCAGCGTTACTGGGCGGGAGATATACAATGAGCAGTTCTTC
cdr3_aa: CASSVTGREIYNEQFF

d_call: .
clone_size: once
v_call: TRBV28
j_call: TRBJ2-7
cdr3_nt: TGTGCCAGCAGTTCCCCGGGCGAGCAGTACTTC
cdr3_aa: CASSSPGEQYF

d_call: .
clone_size: .
v_call: TRBV5-1
j_call: TRBJ2-7
cdr3_nt: TGCGCCAGCAGCTTGGGAGACACGTTCTCCTACGAGCAGTACTTC
cdr3_aa: CASSLGDTFSYEQYF

d_call: .
clone_size: once
v_call: TRBV28
j_call: TRBJ2-1
cdr3_nt: TGTGCCAGCAGGAGCTCCTACAATGAGCAGTTCTTC
cdr3_aa: CASRSSYNEQFF

d_call: .
clone_size: .
v_call: TRBV5-1
j_call: TRBJ1-3
cdr3_nt: TGCGCCAGCAGCTCCGGACAAGCCGGAAACACCATATATTTT
cdr3_aa: CASSSGQAGNTIYF

d_call: .
clone_size: .
v_call: TRBV28
j_call: TRBJ2-7
cdr3_nt: TGTGCCAGCAGTCATCAGGACTACGAGCAGTACTTC
cdr3_aa: CASSHQDYEQYF

d_call: .
clone_size: once
v_call: TRBV14
j_call: TRBJ2-2
cdr3_nt: TGTGCCAGCAGCCATCTAGGGGCCCGGAACACCGGGGAGCTGTTTTTT
cdr3_aa: CASSHLGARNTGELFF

d_call: .
clone_size: .
v_call: TRBV28
j_call: TRBJ1-6
cdr3_nt: TGTGCCAGCAGCCCCCAAGGGGGTAGAGGATCACCCCTCCACTTT
cdr3_aa: CASSPQGGRGSPLHF

d_call: TRBD2
clone_size: .
v_call: TRBV5-1
j_call: TRBJ2-2
cdr3_nt: TGCGCCAGCAGCACCAGCGGGAAGGGGACCGGGGAGCTGTTTTTT
cdr3_aa: CASSTSGKGTGELFF

d_call: .
clone_size: once
v_call: TRBV20-1
j_call: TRBJ2-5
cdr3_nt: TGCAGTGCCGCGAGCGGAGAGACCCAGTACTTC
cdr3_aa: CSAASGETQYF

d_call: .
clone_size: .
v_call: TRBV18
j_call: TRBJ1-5
cdr3_nt: TGTGCCAGCTCACCACAGGGGGTGAGCAATCAGCCCCAGCATTTT
cdr3_aa: CASSPQGVSNQPQHF

d_call: .
clone_size: .
v_call: TRBV14
j_call: TRBJ2-7
cdr3_nt: TGTGCCAGCAGCCACACCTACGAGCAGTACTTC
cdr3_aa: CASSHTYEQYF